This T cell receptor (beta chain) stems from a study of cytomegalovirus exposure and HLA in healthy donors. CDR1 is SGHRS and CDR2 is YFSETQ in the germline V gene. This CDR3 contains 14 residues. Trimming left V 6 bases short and J 7 bases short, with 17 bases between. The PCR had 60 Vbeta and 13 Jbeta primers. Profiling relied on immunoSEQ multiplex PCR, and the TCRdb table lists in-frame clones only, not all of them. In the table there are under 200,000 clones, 78% of which are singletons. V usage is TRBV5-1 and J usage is TRBJ2-1; maybe TRBD1 (6 bases). This TCR was sampled from a woman aged 45 to 65 in good health and CMV-seropositive. Sequencing used PBMCs. The CDR3 here is CASKPQGIRNEQFF. The DNA for the CDR3 is TGCGCCAGCAAACCGCAGGGGATCAGAAATGAGCAGTTCTTC.